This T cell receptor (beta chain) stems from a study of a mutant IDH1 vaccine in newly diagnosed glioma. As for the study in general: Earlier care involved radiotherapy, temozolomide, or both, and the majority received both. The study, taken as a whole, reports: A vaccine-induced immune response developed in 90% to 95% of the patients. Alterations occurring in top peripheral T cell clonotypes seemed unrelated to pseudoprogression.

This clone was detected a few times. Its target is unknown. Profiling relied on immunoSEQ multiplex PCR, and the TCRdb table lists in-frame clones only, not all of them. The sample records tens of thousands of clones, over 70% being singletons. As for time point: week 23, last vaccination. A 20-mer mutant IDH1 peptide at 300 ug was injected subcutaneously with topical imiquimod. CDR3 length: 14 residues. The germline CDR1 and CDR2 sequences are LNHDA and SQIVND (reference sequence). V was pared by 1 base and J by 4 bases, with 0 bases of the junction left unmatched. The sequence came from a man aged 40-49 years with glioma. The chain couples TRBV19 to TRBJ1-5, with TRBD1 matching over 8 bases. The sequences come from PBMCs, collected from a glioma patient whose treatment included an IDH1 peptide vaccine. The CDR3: CASSIGTGNQPQHF. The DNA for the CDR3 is TGTGCCAGTAGTATAGGGACAGGGAATCAGCCCCAGCATTTT.